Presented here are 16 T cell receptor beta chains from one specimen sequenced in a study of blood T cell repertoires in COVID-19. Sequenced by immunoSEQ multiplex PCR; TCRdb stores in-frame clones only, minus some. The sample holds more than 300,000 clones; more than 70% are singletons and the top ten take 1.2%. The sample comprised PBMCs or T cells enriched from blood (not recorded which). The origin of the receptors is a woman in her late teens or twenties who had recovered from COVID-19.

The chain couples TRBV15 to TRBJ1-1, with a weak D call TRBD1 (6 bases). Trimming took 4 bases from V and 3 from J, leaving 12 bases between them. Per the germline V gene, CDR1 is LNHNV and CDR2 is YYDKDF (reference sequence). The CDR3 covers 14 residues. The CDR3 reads CATSMQGMHTEAFF. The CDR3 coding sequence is TGTGCCACCAGCATGCAGGGGATGCACACTGAAGCTTTCTTT.

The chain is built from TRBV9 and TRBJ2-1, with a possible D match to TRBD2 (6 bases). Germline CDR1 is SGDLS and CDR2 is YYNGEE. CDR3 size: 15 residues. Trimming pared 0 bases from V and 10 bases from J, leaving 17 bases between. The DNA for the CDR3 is TGTGCCAGCAGCGTAGGCGGGACTGGGGGTGGCGAGCAGTTCTTC. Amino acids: CASSVGGTGGGEQFF.

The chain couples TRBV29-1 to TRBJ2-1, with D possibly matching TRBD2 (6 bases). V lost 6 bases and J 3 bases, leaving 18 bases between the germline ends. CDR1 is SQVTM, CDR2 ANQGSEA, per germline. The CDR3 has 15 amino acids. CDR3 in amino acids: CSVGGYSNSYNEQFF. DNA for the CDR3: TGCAGCGTGGGAGGATATTCAAACAGCTACAATGAGCAGTTCTTC.

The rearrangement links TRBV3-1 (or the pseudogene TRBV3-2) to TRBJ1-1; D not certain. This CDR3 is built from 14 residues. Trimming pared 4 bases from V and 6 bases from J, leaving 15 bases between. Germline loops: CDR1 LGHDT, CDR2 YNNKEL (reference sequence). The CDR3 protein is CASSPNGRGSEAFF. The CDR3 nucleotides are TGTGCCAGCAGCCCTAATGGCCGGGGATCTGAAGCTTTCTTT.

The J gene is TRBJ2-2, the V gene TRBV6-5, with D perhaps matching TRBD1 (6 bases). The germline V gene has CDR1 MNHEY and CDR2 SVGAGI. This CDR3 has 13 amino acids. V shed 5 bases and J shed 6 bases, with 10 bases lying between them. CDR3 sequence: CASSIQGPGELFF. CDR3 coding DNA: TGTGCCAGCAGTATACAGGGACCCGGGGAGCTGTTTTTT.

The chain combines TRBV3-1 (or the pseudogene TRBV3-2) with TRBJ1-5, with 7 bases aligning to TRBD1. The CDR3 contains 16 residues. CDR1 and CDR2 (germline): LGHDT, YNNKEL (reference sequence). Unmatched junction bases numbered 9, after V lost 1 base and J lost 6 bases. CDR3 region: CASSQGPGQSGQPQHF. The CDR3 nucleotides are TGTGCCAGCAGCCAAGGACCGGGACAGAGCGGTCAGCCCCAGCATTTT.

CDR3 amino acids: CASSLVVGVDGYTF. CDR3 DNA sequence: TGTGCCAGCAGCTTAGTAGTGGGCGTCGATGGCTACACCTTC. This rearrangement joins TRBV11-2 to TRBJ1-2; D remains ambiguous. Germline V gene sequence: CDR1 SGHAT, CDR2 FQNNGV. Trimming removed 1 base at V and 6 bases at J, with 12 bases between. The CDR3 runs to 14 residues.

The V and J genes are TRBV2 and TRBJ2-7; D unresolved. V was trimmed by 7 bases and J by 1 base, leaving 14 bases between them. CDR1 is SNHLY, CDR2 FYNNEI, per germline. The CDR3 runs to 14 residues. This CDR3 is CASNKESGSYEQYF. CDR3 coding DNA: TGTGCCAGCAACAAGGAGAGTGGGTCCTACGAGCAGTACTTC.

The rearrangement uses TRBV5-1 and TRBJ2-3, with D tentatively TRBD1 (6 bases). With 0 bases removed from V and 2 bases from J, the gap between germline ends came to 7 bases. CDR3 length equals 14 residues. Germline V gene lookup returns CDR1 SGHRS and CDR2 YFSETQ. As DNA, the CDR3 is TGCGCCAGCAGCTTGGGGGACAACACAGATACGCAGTATTTT. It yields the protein CASSLGDNTDTQYF.

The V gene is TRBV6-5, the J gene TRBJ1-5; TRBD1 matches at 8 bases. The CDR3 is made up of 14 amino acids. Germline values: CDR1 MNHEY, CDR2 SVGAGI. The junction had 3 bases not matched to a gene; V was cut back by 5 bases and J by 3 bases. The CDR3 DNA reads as TGTGCCAGCAGTCGACAGGGGCCCAATCAGCCCCAGCATTTT. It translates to CASSRQGPNQPQHF.

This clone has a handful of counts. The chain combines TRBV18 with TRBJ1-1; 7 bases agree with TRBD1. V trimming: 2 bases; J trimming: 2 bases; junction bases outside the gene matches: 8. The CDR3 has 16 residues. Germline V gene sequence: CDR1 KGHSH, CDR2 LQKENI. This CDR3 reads CASSPTLGQLNTEAFF. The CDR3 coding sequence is TGTGCCAGCTCACCAACCCTGGGACAGTTAAACACTGAAGCTTTCTTT.

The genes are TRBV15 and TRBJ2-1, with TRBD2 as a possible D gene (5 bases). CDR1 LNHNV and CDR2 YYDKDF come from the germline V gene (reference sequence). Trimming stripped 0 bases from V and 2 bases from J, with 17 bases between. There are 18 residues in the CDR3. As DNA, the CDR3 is TGTGCCACCAGCAGAGATCGGGTCGGGATCCCCACCTACAATGAGCAGTTCTTC. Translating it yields CATSRDRVGIPTYNEQFF.

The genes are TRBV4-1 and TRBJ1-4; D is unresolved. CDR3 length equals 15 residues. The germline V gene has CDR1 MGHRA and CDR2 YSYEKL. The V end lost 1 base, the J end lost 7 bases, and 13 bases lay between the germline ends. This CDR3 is CASSQVGLSFEKLFF. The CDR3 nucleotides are TGCGCCAGCAGCCAAGTGGGCCTCTCGTTTGAAAAACTGTTTTTT.

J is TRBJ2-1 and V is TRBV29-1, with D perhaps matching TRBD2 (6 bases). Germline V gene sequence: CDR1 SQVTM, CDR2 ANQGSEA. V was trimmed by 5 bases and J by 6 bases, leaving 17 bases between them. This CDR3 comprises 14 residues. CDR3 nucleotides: TGCAGCGTTTGGGGCCGGGGGTCATCCAATGAGCAGTTCTTC. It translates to CSVWGRGSSNEQFF.

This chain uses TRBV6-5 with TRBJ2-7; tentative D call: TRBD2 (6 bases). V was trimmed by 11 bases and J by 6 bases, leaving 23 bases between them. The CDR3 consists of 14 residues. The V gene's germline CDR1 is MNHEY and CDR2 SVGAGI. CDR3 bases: TGTGCCTCCAGGAGGGATTTGGTCCCATCCGAGCAGTACTTC. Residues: CASRRDLVPSEQYF.

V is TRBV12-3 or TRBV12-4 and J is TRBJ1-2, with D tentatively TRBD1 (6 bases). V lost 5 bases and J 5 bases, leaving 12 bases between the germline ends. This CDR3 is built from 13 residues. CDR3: CASSPVGQYGYTF. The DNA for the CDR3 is TGTGCCAGCAGTCCAGTCGGACAGTATGGCTACACCTTC.